The clone carrying this T cell receptor (beta chain) turned up a few times. The antigen is undetermined. The sample originates from a study of identical twins. Study outcomes and limitations: Excess low generation probability was seen in twin-shared out-of-frame alpha sequences.

Deletions cut 0 bases from V and 0 bases from J, with 8 bases between. The CDR3 is made up of 15 amino acids. Germline values: CDR1 SGHRS, CDR2 YFSETQ. TCRdb re-derived calls from the 5' RACE reads in MiXCR, one entry per CDR3 protein. The sample has fewer than 500,000 distinct CDR3 sequences; more than 20% are singletons. The same data also contributed to another study, on T cells expressing NK-cell markers. This second study notes: Of eight sequenced donors, seven were HCMV-seropositive and one HCMV-seronegative.

The sequencing sample was made of CD4+ T cells sorted from blood. The chain recombines TRBV5-1 with TRBJ2-3; D is undetermined. The receptor comes from a woman aged 18 to 35 in good health. The CDR3 loop reads CASSLALLSTDTQYF. The CDR3, as DNA: TGCGCCAGCAGCTTGGCACTGCTAAGCACAGATACGCAGTATTTT.